The 31 T cell receptor beta chains below come from one sample, sequenced in a study of graft-versus-host responses after intestinal transplantation. Their cognate antigens are unknown. The data were produced by immunoSEQ multiplex PCR, yet TCRdb's version contains in-frame clones alone and is incomplete. In the table there are under 95,000 clones, approximately 78% of which are singletons. The specimen was unstimulated CD4+ T cells sorted from spleen or lymph node cells, collected before intestinal transplant. Receptors originate from a human donor who received an intestinal transplant.

This rearrangement joins TRBV6-5 to TRBJ2-5; tentative D call: TRBD1 (7 bases). Germline V gives CDR1 MNHEY, CDR2 SVGAGI. Trimming left V 2 bases short and J 5 bases short, with 18 bases between. The CDR3 length is 16 residues. CDR3 region: CASSYGGGTLGETQYF. The CDR3 nucleotides are TGTGCCAGCAGTTACGGAGGGGGCACCCTCGGGGAGACCCAGTACTTC.

This chain uses TRBV21-1 with TRBJ2-1; the D call in the table, TRBD2, was not verified against the DNA. TRBV21-1 is a known pseudogene. The CDR3 totals 16 residues. The CDR3 bases are TGTGCCAGCGCACCCTCTAGCGGGGTAGAGGATAATGGGCAGTTCTTC. Translated: CASAPSSGVEDNGQFF.

At least ten counts were recorded for this clone. This chain links TRBV30 with TRBJ1-2; D unclear. The CDR3 consists of 12 residues. Germline values: CDR1 GTSNPN, CDR2 SVGIG (reference sequence). Trimming left V 2 bases short and J 4 bases short, with 8 bases between. CDR3 DNA sequence: TGTGCCTGGAGTCAACAGTCCTATGGCTACACCTTC. Translating gives CAWSQQSYGYTF.

A word on this clone: An end of the junction does not agree with germline; a read error may underlie this. This chain connects TRBV7-7 to TRBJ2-5; D is possibly TRBD2 (6 bases). There are 15 residues in the CDR3. CDR1 and CDR2 from the germline V gene are SSHAT and FNYEAQ (reference sequence). The DNA for the CDR3 is TGTGCTAGCAGCTTAGCGCTATCAAGCGGGGAGACCCAGTACTTC. Its protein is CASSLALSSGETQYF.

V usage is TRBV4-1 and J usage is TRBJ1-1, with TRBD1 as a possible D gene (5 bases). Trimming stripped 1 base from V and 11 bases from J, with 11 bases between. Germline V gene lookup returns CDR1 MGHRA and CDR2 YSYEKL. The length of the CDR3 is 12 residues. This CDR3 is CASSQGRAGAFF. CDR3 in DNA: TGCGCCAGCAGCCAAGGCAGGGCTGGGGCTTTCTTT.

This chain connects TRBV18 to TRBJ2-5; 7 bases align to TRBD1. CDR1 is KGHSH, CDR2 LQKENI, per germline. The CDR3 loop spans 15 amino acids. J was trimmed by 5 bases and V by 7 bases; bases with no gene match: 13. The CDR3 DNA sequence: TGTGCCAGCTGCCCCCAGGTAGGGGGCCGGGAGACCCAGTACTTC. Translation gives CASCPQVGGRETQYF.

The chain has TRBV2 and TRBJ1-1; 8 bases map to TRBD1. V lost 7 bases, J lost 0 bases, and 10 bases stayed unmatched. There are 16 residues in the CDR3. Germline loops: CDR1 SNHLY, CDR2 FYNNEI. CDR3 DNA: TGTGCCAGCAAGGAGGGGAGGACAGGGCTGAACACTGAAGCTTTCTTT. Translated: CASKEGRTGLNTEAFF.

This clone was counted a few times. This rearrangement joins TRBV6-1 to TRBJ2-3, with D perhaps matching TRBD1 (6 bases). The V end was cut by 6 bases, the J end by 6 bases, with 16 bases between. The germline V gene encodes CDR1 MNHNS and CDR2 SASEGT. CDR3 length: 14 amino acids. CDR3 amino acids: CASSTQSGADTQYF. In DNA form, the CDR3 reads TGTGCCAGCAGCACCCAGTCAGGGGCTGATACGCAGTATTTT.

This chain links TRBV6-6 with TRBJ2-1, with 8 positions matching TRBD2. V shed 9 bases, J shed 8 bases, and the junction held 12 bases outside the gene matches. The CDR3 spans 14 residues. CDR1 and CDR2 from the germline V gene are MNHNY and SVGAGI (reference sequence). The CDR3 bases are TGTGCCAGTACCCAACCGGGGGGGCCCCATGAGCAGTTCTTC. This gives the protein CASTQPGGPHEQFF.

The rearrangement uses TRBV27 and TRBJ2-5; the match to TRBD2 covers 7 bases. The CDR3 length is 16 residues. Trimming removed 2 bases from V and 2 bases from J; junction bases left unmatched: 8. Germline CDR1 and CDR2: MNHEY and SMNVEV (reference sequence). CDR3 residues: CASSLRNRDYQETQYF. CDR3 nucleotide sequence: TGTGCCAGCAGTTTACGGAACCGGGACTATCAAGAGACCCAGTACTTC.

The chain carries TRBV6-5 and TRBJ2-1, with TRBD2 matching over 12 bases. The J segment lost 13 bases and the V segment lost 6 bases, leaving 10 bases of the junction unmatched. This CDR3 region has 14 residues. Germline V gene sequence: CDR1 MNHEY, CDR2 SVGAGI. The CDR3 is CASRPPGLAGLQFF. The CDR3 DNA reads TGTGCCAGCAGGCCTCCGGGACTAGCGGGCCTACAGTTCTTC.

V is TRBV7-8 and J is TRBJ2-7; TRBD2 aligns across 8 bases. The CDR3 spans 15 residues. With V trimmed by 1 base and J by 9 bases, 11 bases remained unmatched. CDR1 and CDR2 (germline): SGHVS, FQNEAQ. CDR3 in DNA: TGTGCCAGCAGCTTAGAGCGGGGGAGGGCCGCGGCGCAGTACTTC. Amino acids: CASSLERGRAAAQYF. Together with reference TRBV7-8 and TRBJ2-7, the CDR3 gives the full variable domain: GAGVSQSPRYKVAKRGQDVALRCDPISGHVSLFWYQQALGQGPEFLTYFQNEAQLDKSGLPSDRFFAERPEGSVSTLKIQRTQQEDSAVYLCASSLERGRAAAQYFGPGTRLTVT.

In this sample, this clone turned up once. The gene calls are TRBV6-1 and TRBJ2-7; D perhaps matches TRBD2 (7 bases). The V and J ends lost 11 bases and 0 bases respectively, with 20 bases between them. The CDR3 runs 15 residues. The germline V gene has CDR1 MNHNS and CDR2 SASEGT. CDR3 region: CAGGPAGATSYEQYF. The DNA for the CDR3 is TGTGCCGGGGGGCCGGCGGGGGCAACCTCCTACGAGCAGTACTTC.

This chain joins TRBV2 and TRBJ1-4, with 7 bases lining up with TRBD1. V was clipped by 4 bases and J by 0 bases; unmatched bases: 2. The germline CDR1 and CDR2 sequences are SNHLY and FYNNEI. The CDR3 is made up of 15 amino acids. CDR3 protein: CASSGTGSTNEKLFF. CDR3 DNA: TGTGCCAGCAGTGGGACAGGTTCAACTAATGAAAAACTGTTTTTT.

The gene calls are TRBV6-5 and TRBJ1-6, with a tentative D call TRBD1 (6 bases). This CDR3 has 13 residues. Germline CDR1 reads MNHEY; CDR2 reads SVGAGI. V lost 8 bases to trimming and J lost 6 bases, with 11 bases between them. The CDR3 coding sequence is TGTGCCAGCTTCCTACAGGGTAATTCACCCCTCCACTTT. Amino acid sequence: CASFLQGNSPLHF.

This chain joins TRBV2 and TRBJ1-5, with 10 nucleotides matching TRBD1. Germline V gene sequence: CDR1 SNHLY, CDR2 FYNNEI. CDR3 size: 15 residues. With 4 bases clipped from V and 4 bases from J, the junction kept 4 bases outside the gene matches. The CDR3 region has the DNA TGTGCCAGCAGTGGACAGGGGGCGCGGAATCAGCCCCAGCATTTT. It specifies CASSGQGARNQPQHF.

This clone came up once. The rearrangement uses TRBV7-7 and TRBJ2-2; possibly TRBD1 for D (5 bases). Germline V gene lookup returns CDR1 SSHAT and CDR2 FNYEAQ (reference sequence). The CDR3 is 15 amino acids. V was cut by 1 base and J by 7 bases, with 13 bases left in between. In nucleotides, the CDR3 is TGTGCCAGCAGCTTAGGCCGATCACAGGTCGGGGAGCTGTTTTTT. This sequence encodes CASSLGRSQVGELFF.

The chain combines TRBV5-6 with TRBJ2-3, with TRBD2 matching over 7 bases. The germline gives CDR1 SGHDT, CDR2 YYEEEE. V lost 3 bases, J lost 5 bases, and 6 bases stayed unmatched. The CDR3 loop spans 14 amino acids. CDR3 loop: CASSSPGGGDTQYF. Written as DNA, the CDR3 is TGTGCCAGCAGCTCTCCGGGGGGAGGAGATACGCAGTATTTT.

The chain joins TRBV5-1 to TRBJ2-2; D may be TRBD1 (5 bases). Trimming shortened V by 0 bases and J by 6 bases, and 9 bases separated the two germline ends. From germline, CDR1 is SGHRS and CDR2 YFSETQ. The CDR3 runs 14 residues. This chain's CDR3 is CASSLEGVAGELFF. For the CDR3, the DNA is TGCGCCAGCAGCTTGGAAGGGGTTGCCGGGGAGCTGTTTTTT.

The V call is TRBV11-2, the J call TRBJ2-7; tentatively, D is TRBD2 (5 bases). Germline V gene lookup returns CDR1 SGHAT and CDR2 FQNNGV. Trimming pared 5 bases from V and 2 bases from J, leaving 16 bases between. CDR3 length: 15 amino acids. CDR3 coding DNA: TGTGCCAGCAGCCTAGCCCCGGGGTCAACCTACGAGCAGTACTTC. It is translated as CASSLAPGSTYEQYF.

V and J are TRBV5-1 and TRBJ2-1; TRBD1 aligns across 8 bases. Germline values: CDR1 SGHRS, CDR2 YFSETQ. After removal of 6 bases from V and 10 bases from J, the junction contained 6 bases not matched to a gene. This CDR3 spans 12 amino acids. The CDR3 protein is CASTPGGWEQFF. The CDR3 DNA reads TGCGCCAGCACCCCAGGGGGCTGGGAGCAGTTCTTC.

J is TRBJ2-5 and V is TRBV19; 8 bases map to TRBD2. After removal of 6 bases from V and 1 base from J, the junction contained 7 bases not matched to a gene. The CDR3 covers 15 residues. Germline V gives CDR1 LNHDA, CDR2 SQIVND (reference sequence). CDR3 in DNA: TGTGCCAGTAGGTCGGCGGGGGGTATCCAAGAGACCCAGTACTTC. This codes for CASRSAGGIQETQYF.

This rearrangement joins TRBV30 to TRBJ2-1, with D tentatively TRBD2 (7 bases). CDR1 is GTSNPN and CDR2 is SVGIG in the germline V gene (reference sequence). The V and J ends lost 8 bases and 6 bases respectively, with 23 bases between them. CDR3 length: 15 amino acids. As DNA, the CDR3 is TGTGCCCGCAACCGGGGGGCGGTTTCTTTCAATGAGCAGTTCTTC. It yields the protein CARNRGAVSFNEQFF.

CDR3 residues: CASSGGLAGANEQFF. CDR3 nucleotide sequence: TGCGCCAGCAGCGGCGGACTAGCGGGAGCCAATGAGCAGTTCTTC. The chain couples TRBV5-1 to TRBJ2-1, with 13 bases aligning to TRBD2. Looked up from germline, CDR1 is SGHRS and CDR2 is YFSETQ. The CDR3 sequence is 15 residues long. V was pared by 4 bases and J by 6 bases, with 4 bases of the junction left unmatched.

The sample holds a few counts of this clone. V is TRBV11-2 and J is TRBJ1-2; D not resolved. Trimming took 0 bases from V and 8 from J, leaving 7 bases between them. The CDR3 has 12 residues. CDR1 SGHAT and CDR2 FQNNGV come from the germline V gene. CDR3 amino acids: CASSLDVEGYTF. DNA of the CDR3: TGTGCCAGCAGCTTAGATGTGGAGGGCTACACCTTC.

The chain employs TRBV5-4 and TRBJ2-2; the D gene is possibly TRBD2 (5 bases). Trimming shortened V by 0 bases and J by 3 bases, and 12 bases separated the two germline ends. The CDR3 totals 16 residues. Germline CDR1 SGHNT, CDR2 YYREEE (reference sequence). The CDR3 DNA reads as TGTGCCAGCAGCTTGGTTGCGAGCGGTTACACCGGGGAGCTGTTTTTT. It codes for CASSLVASGYTGELFF.

This clone has more than one count but fewer than ten. The junction differs from germline at one of its ends, possibly a read error. The V call is TRBV2, the J call TRBJ1-1, with D possibly TRBD1 on 5 matching bases. CDR3 length: 10 residues. Germline V gene lookup returns CDR1 SNHLY and CDR2 FYNNEI. The CDR3 spells CASSEVGAHF. CDR3 nucleotide sequence: TGTGCCAGCAGTGAAGTTGGGGCTCACTTT.

This clone was seen a single time. The chain employs TRBV7-9 and TRBJ2-1, with TRBD2 as a possible D gene (6 bases). The CDR3 has 16 residues. Germline V gene lookup returns CDR1 SEHNR and CDR2 FQNEAQ (reference sequence). The germline V and J ends were trimmed by 5 bases and 5 bases, with 19 bases remaining between them. CDR3 nucleotide sequence: TGTGCCAGCAGCCTTCCCGCGGGCGGGATTAACAATGAGCAGTTCTTC. This translates into CASSLPAGGINNEQFF.

The V and J genes are TRBV6-5 and TRBJ2-3; 7 nucleotides align to TRBD1. The junction had 3 bases not matched to a gene; V was cut back by 2 bases and J by 1 base. The CDR3 runs 15 residues. Germline values: CDR1 MNHEY, CDR2 SVGAGI. CDR3 sequence reads: CASSYSGQGTDTQYF. CDR3 in DNA: TGTGCCAGCAGTTACAGCGGACAGGGCACAGATACGCAGTATTTT.

The V call is TRBV6-1, the J call TRBJ2-1; D is perhaps TRBD2 (5 bases). The V gene lost 11 bases and the J gene lost 4 bases, with 12 bases spanning the gap. CDR3 length equals 12 residues. In germline, CDR1 is MNHNS, CDR2 SASEGT. CDR3: CALASGYNEQFF. The CDR3 bases are TGTGCCCTGGCGTCGGGATACAATGAGCAGTTCTTC.

This rearrangement joins TRBV4-2 to TRBJ2-4; possible D gene TRBD1, 5 bases. CDR3 length equals 17 residues. Trimming shortened V by 0 bases and J by 3 bases, and 15 bases separated the two germline ends. Looked up from germline, CDR1 is LGHNA and CDR2 is YNFKEQ. The DNA for the CDR3 is TGTGCCAGCAGCCAAGAAACCCTTAGTAGGGGCAAAAACATTCAGTACTTC. Translation gives CASSQETLSRGKNIQYF.